The 8 T cell receptor beta chains reported below all come from one sample, sequenced in a study of cytomegalovirus exposure and HLA in healthy donors. The study ran its PCR with 60 Vbeta and 13 Jbeta primers. Only in-frame clones appear in the TCRdb table, and some are missing; sequencing was by immunoSEQ multiplex PCR. The sample comprises 150,000 to 200,000 clones, just under 80% of which are singletons, and 1% rests with the top ten. Source material: PBMCs. The receptors derive from a woman between 45 and 60 years old in good health and CMV-seropositive.

This clone showed up just a few times. The chain recombines TRBV9 with TRBJ2-3, with TRBD2 matching 8 bases. Germline-derived CDR1 and CDR2 are SGDLS and YYNGEE. The CDR3 contains 15 residues. V was pared by 0 bases and J by 4 bases, with 4 bases of the junction left unmatched. CDR3 sequence: CASSVVGLGPDTQYF. CDR3 in DNA: TGTGCCAGCAGCGTAGTGGGACTAGGCCCAGATACGCAGTATTTT.

This clone was detected only once. The gene calls are TRBV15 and TRBJ2-1, with TRBD1 identical over 7 bases. CDR3 length: 16 amino acids. V shed 4 bases and J 7 bases; nucleotides not matched to a gene: 13. Per the germline V gene, CDR1 is LNHNV and CDR2 is YYDKDF (reference sequence). CDR3 coding DNA: TGTGCCACCAGCACCAACCCAAGGACAGGTTTTAATGAGCAGTTCTTC. This sequence encodes CATSTNPRTGFNEQFF.

J is TRBJ2-1 and V is TRBV9; 7 bases agree with TRBD1. The J segment lost 2 bases and the V segment lost 3 bases, leaving 8 bases of the junction unmatched. Germline CDR1 SGDLS, CDR2 YYNGEE. This CDR3 region has 16 residues. CDR3 DNA sequence: TGTGCCAGCAGCGCTTCAGGGACAGAAACCTACAATGAGCAGTTCTTC. Encoded protein: CASSASGTETYNEQFF. Looking up the rest from reference TRBV9 and TRBJ2-1 gives the full variable domain: DSGVTQTPKHLITATGQRVTLRCSPRSGDLSVYWYQQSLDQGLQFLIQYYNGEERAKGNILERFSAQQFPDLHSELNLSSLELGDSALYFCASSASGTETYNEQFFGPGTRLTVL.

This chain joins TRBV28 and TRBJ2-3; TRBD1 is a possible D gene (6 bases). Per the germline V gene, CDR1 is MDHEN and CDR2 is SYDVKM. Trimming left V 6 bases short and J 8 bases short, with 27 bases between. The CDR3 is 17 residues long. CDR3 sequence: CASSYRQFTGKGVTQYF. In DNA form, the CDR3 reads TGTGCCAGCAGCTACCGTCAATTCACAGGGAAAGGAGTTACGCAGTATTTT.

This clone appeared a few times. CDR3 region: CASSPRTSNTEAFF. The CDR3 DNA reads TGTGCCAGCAGCCCCAGGACATCGAACACTGAAGCTTTCTTT. This chain connects TRBV7-6 to TRBJ1-1, with a tentative D call TRBD1 (5 bases). V gave up 5 bases and J gave up 1 base, with 11 bases separating them. This CDR3 spans 14 amino acids. Germline V lookup: CDR1 SGHVS, CDR2 FNYEAQ. Filled out from reference TRBV7-6 and TRBJ1-1, the complete variable domain reads GAGVSQSPRYKVTKRGQDVALRCDPISGHVSLYWYRQALGQGPEFLTYFNYEAQQDKSGLPNDRFSAERPEGSISTLTIQRTEQRDSAMYRCASSPRTSNTEAFFGQGTRLTVV.

V usage is TRBV7-2 and J usage is TRBJ1-5; D gene ambiguous. Germline CDR1 is SGHTA and CDR2 is FQGNSA. Between the trimmed V and J ends, which lost 5 bases and 5 bases, there was a span of 7 bases. The CDR3 runs 12 residues. The CDR3 bases are TGTGCCAGCAGCCAACGAGATCAGCCCCAGCATTTT. This encodes CASSQRDQPQHF. Full variable domain (rest looked up from reference TRBV7-2 and TRBJ1-5): GAGVSQSPSNKVTEKGKDVELRCDPISGHTALYWYRQSLGQGLEFLIYFQGNSAPDKSGLPSDRFSAERTGGSVSTLTIQRTQQEDSAVYLCASSQRDQPQHFGDGTRLSIL.

The gene calls are TRBV4-1 and TRBJ2-2; 10 bases agree with TRBD1. With 3 bases clipped from V and 4 bases from J, the junction kept 5 bases outside the gene matches. This CDR3 spans 16 amino acids. Germline loops: CDR1 MGHRA, CDR2 YSYEKL. CDR3 residues: CASSQSGTGATGELFF. CDR3 coding DNA: TGCGCCAGCAGCCAGTCCGGGACAGGGGCCACCGGGGAGCTGTTTTTT.

The V gene is TRBV7-9, the J gene TRBJ1-2; D may be TRBD1 (6 bases). The V end was cut by 3 bases, the J end by 2 bases, with 19 bases between. This CDR3 has 17 residues. Germline assignment: CDR1 SEHNR and CDR2 FQNEAQ (reference sequence). The CDR3 sequence: CASSLATGIGPNYGYTF. The CDR3, as DNA: TGTGCCAGCAGCTTGGCTACAGGGATCGGTCCCAACTATGGCTACACCTTC.